These 22 T cell receptor beta chains originate from one sample sequenced in a study of CD4 and CD8 cells across lung adenocarcinoma regions. One entry per CDR3 protein results from TCRdb running MiXCR on the PCR reads. The data contain approximately 12,000 distinct CDR3 sequences, around half of them singletons. The material sequenced was CD8+ T cells from the margin of a lung tumor. These receptors were taken from a female donor with lung adenocarcinoma. The CD4 and CD8 labels of this study may be unreliable.

The CDR3, as DNA: TGTGCCAGCAGTCAAGGGACTACCGCGCAGTACTTC. This sequence encodes CASSQGTTAQYF. This chain connects TRBV6-1 to TRBJ2-3; 7 nucleotides match TRBD2. The DNA end favors TRBJ2-7, so the J call may be wrong. The CDR3 has 12 amino acids. CDR1 and CDR2 (germline): MNHNS, SASEGT.

The table lists this clonotype with a few counts. The chain carries TRBV25-1 and TRBJ1-1; D is uncertain. CDR3 length equals 14 residues. Germline assignment: CDR1 MGHDK and CDR2 SYGVNS. V lost 5 bases to trimming and J lost 0 bases, with 10 bases between them. CDR3 protein: CASSQDTLNTEAFF. CDR3 in DNA: TGTGCCAGCAGTCAAGACACCTTGAACACTGAAGCTTTCTTT.

As to this clonotype: A much larger clone differs by one base, so this may be a read error. The conserved closing phenylalanine or tryptophan is absent in this CDR3, likely reflecting a read error. The chain uses TRBV6-5 and TRBJ1-6, with D tentatively TRBD1 (6 bases). V was cut by 0 bases and J by 8 bases, with 11 bases left in between. The CDR3 has 15 amino acids. CDR1 is MNHEY, CDR2 SVGAGI, per germline. CDR3 residues: CASSYSGQSHSPLHL. CDR3 nucleotide sequence: TGTGCCAGCAGTTACTCAGGACAGTCCCATTCACCCCTCCACTTA.

This clonotype was recorded once. The CDR3 region has the DNA TGTGCTAGTGGAAGCCCCCGGACAGGGGGTTTTCAAGAGACCCAGTACTTC. Its translation: CASGSPRTGGFQETQYF. V usage is TRBV12-5 and J usage is TRBJ2-5; 10 bases agree with TRBD1. V lost 6 bases to trimming and J lost 2 bases; unmatched junction nucleotides: 12. CDR1 LGHNT and CDR2 FRNRAP come from the germline V gene. This CDR3 comprises 17 residues.

This clonotype was picked up one time. V and J are TRBV11-1 and TRBJ2-3, with TRBD2 matching over 9 bases. TRBJ2-5 explains the end of the DNA better; the J call may be wrong. The CDR3 has 17 residues. In germline, CDR1 is SGHAT, CDR2 FQDESV (reference sequence). The CDR3 protein is CASSPRGGGRGTDTQYF. The CDR3 nucleotides are TGTGCCAGCAGCCCGCGGGGGGGGGGCCGAGGAACAGATACCCAGTACTTC.

Ten or more counts support this clonotype. This chain links TRBV11-3 with TRBJ2-2; a weak D match, TRBD2 (5 bases). With 3 bases removed from V and 5 bases from J, the gap between germline ends came to 10 bases. The CDR3 consists of 14 residues. Germline V gene lookup returns CDR1 SGHNT and CDR2 YENEEA. The CDR3 loop is CASSLDSDTGELFF. As DNA, the CDR3 is TGTGCCAGCAGCTTGGACTCCGATACCGGGGAGCTGTTTTTT. Looking up the rest from reference TRBV11-3 and TRBJ2-2 gives the full variable domain: EAGVVQSPRYKIIEKKQPVAFWCNPISGHNTLYWYLQNLGQGPELLIRYENEEAVDDSQLPKDRFSAERLKGVDSTLKIQPAELGDSAVYLCASSLDSDTGELFFGEGSRLTVL.

This clonotype was seen ten or more times. The CDR3 region has the DNA TGCGCCAGCAGCCAACTTACAGAGCAGTTCTTC. It specifies CASSQLTEQFF. V gene TRBV4-1 combines with J gene TRBJ2-1; D gene unclear. Trimming cost V 2 bases and J 10 bases, with 6 bases left between them. Looked up from germline, CDR1 is MGHRA and CDR2 is YSYEKL. The CDR3 totals 11 residues.

The J gene is TRBJ1-2, the V gene TRBV5-1, with D maybe TRBD1 (5 bases). The germline V and J ends were trimmed by 1 base and 5 bases, with 12 bases remaining between them. CDR1 is SGHRS and CDR2 is YFSETQ in the germline V gene. This CDR3 comprises 14 residues. CDR3 coding DNA: TGCGCCAGCAGCTTGAGTCAGGGCAGATATGGCTACACCTTC. Residues: CASSLSQGRYGYTF.

Here the CDR3 DNA reads TGTGCCAGCAGATTCCCGGCGACGAGCGCAAATGCGCAGTATTTT. Translating it yields CASRFPATSANAQYF. The chain is built from TRBV6-1 and TRBJ2-3; unclear D gene. The CDR3 loop spans 15 amino acids. V shed 6 bases and J shed 10 bases, with 23 bases lying between them. From germline, CDR1 is MNHNS and CDR2 SASEGT.

The V call is TRBV11-2, the J call TRBJ2-5; 8 nucleotides agree with TRBD2. Germline loops: CDR1 SGHAT, CDR2 FQNNGV. The trim removed 5 bases at V and 1 base at J, leaving 12 bases unmatched. The CDR3 is made up of 17 amino acids. The CDR3 DNA sequence: TGTGCCAGCAGCCGAACCGGGGGGGTAGGGTTCCAAGAGACCCAGTACTTC. Its protein product is CASSRTGGVGFQETQYF.

This chain joins TRBV27 and TRBJ1-1; the D is unclear. Trimming cost V 8 bases and J 7 bases, with 8 bases left between them. Germline V gene sequence: CDR1 MNHEY, CDR2 SMNVEV (reference sequence). CDR3 length: 10 amino acids. The CDR3 loop reads CASGIHEAFF. CDR3 in DNA: TGTGCCAGCGGCATTCATGAAGCTTTCTTT.

This chain joins TRBV4-1 and TRBJ1-1; no reliable D call. Per the germline V gene, CDR1 is MGHRA and CDR2 is YSYEKL. The CDR3 is 13 amino acids. Trimming stripped 5 bases from V and 0 bases from J, with 7 bases between. The CDR3 DNA follows: TGCGCCAGCAGCAAGGGAATGAACACTGAAGCTTTCTTT. Encoded protein: CASSKGMNTEAFF.

This chain joins TRBV9 and TRBJ2-5; the match to TRBD2 covers 11 bases. The CDR3 is made up of 18 amino acids. CDR1 and CDR2 from the germline V gene are SGDLS and YYNGEE. V shed 2 bases and J 1 base; nucleotides not matched to a gene: 10. The CDR3 DNA follows: TGTGCCAGCAGCGTGGGGGGCCGGCTAGCGGGGGGCCAAGAGACCCAGTACTTC. Amino acid sequence: CASSVGGRLAGGQETQYF.

This clonotype was seen a handful of times. The V call is TRBV6-1, the J call TRBJ2-3; D is undetermined. The J call may be faulty, since TRBJ2-5 better matches the DNA end. Germline V CDR1 and CDR2: MNHNS, SASEGT. The CDR3 covers 15 residues. Here the CDR3 reads CARGPGGRGPDTQYF. CDR3 in DNA: TGTGCCAGGGGTCCGGGCGGCCGTGGCCCAGATACCCAGTACTTC.

This clonotype was recorded at least ten times. This CDR3 is CASSYVGGGVGELFF. CDR3 in DNA: TGTGCCAGCAGTTACGTCGGGGGGGGGGTCGGGGAGCTGTTTTTT. The chain uses TRBV6-5 and TRBJ2-2; 8 bases are a match to TRBD2. The CDR3 loop spans 15 amino acids. With 2 bases clipped from V and 7 bases from J, the junction kept 6 bases outside the gene matches. Germline V lookup: CDR1 MNHEY, CDR2 SVGAGI.

The chain joins TRBV6-5 to TRBJ1-6; D possibly corresponds to TRBD1 (6 bases). This CDR3 spans 15 amino acids. Trimming took off 0 bases at V and 9 bases at J, with 12 bases between the two ends. CDR1 MNHEY and CDR2 SVGAGI come from the germline V gene. The CDR3 protein is CASSYSAGTTSPLHF. The CDR3 DNA follows: TGTGCCAGCAGTTACTCGGCAGGGACAACTTCACCCCTCCACTTT.

The J gene is TRBJ2-1, the V gene TRBV6-1, with D maybe TRBD1 (6 bases). Near its end, the DNA agrees better with TRBJ2-5, so the J call may be wrong. The CDR3 runs 14 residues. CDR1 and CDR2 (germline): MNHNS, SASEGT. The CDR3 loop reads CASSEEAGAGTQYF. In DNA form, the CDR3 reads TGTGCCAGCAGTGAAGAAGCAGGGGCGGGGACCCAGTACTTC.

This clonotype appeared once. The germline gene is not matched at one end of the junction; a read error may be the cause. The rearrangement joins TRBV6-1 to TRBJ2-5; D may be TRBD2 (5 bases). The CDR3 sequence is 15 residues long. Germline CDR1 MNHNS, CDR2 SASEGT. The CDR3 protein is CARESGGRSSETQYF. The CDR3 DNA follows: TGTGCCAGGGAGAGCGGAGGCCGTTCATCAGAGACCCAGTACTTT.

This clonotype showed up many times. The chain carries TRBV27 and TRBJ2-1, with D possibly called TRBD1 or TRBD2 (7 bases each). The J call is uncertain, as TRBJ2-7 better fits the DNA end. Germline V gene lookup returns CDR1 MNHEY and CDR2 SMNVEV (reference sequence). The CDR3 length is 15 residues. The CDR3 is CASSLRTRGGYEQYF. The CDR3 nucleotides are TGTGCCAGCAGTTTACGTACCAGGGGGGGCTACGAGCAGTACTTC.

This clonotype was seen once. As the CDR3 is not closed by the conserved phenylalanine or tryptophan, this likely results from a read error. Because the CDR3's place on the DNA is in doubt, the DNA is left out and the CDR3 is given as listed by TCRdb. The J gene is TRBJ2-4, the V gene TRBV24-1; the DNA was not compared with TRBD1, the D call given in the table. The length of the CDR3 is 12 amino acids, counting both ends. Germline CDR1 is KGHDR and CDR2 is SFDVKD. CDR3 loop: CANCSSMLGLWL.

J is TRBJ2-5 and V is TRBV27, with TRBD1 identical over 7 bases. Unmatched junction bases numbered 6, after V lost 8 bases and J lost 3 bases. The germline V gene has CDR1 MNHEY and CDR2 SMNVEV (reference sequence). This CDR3 is 13 amino acids long. CDR3 sequence (DNA): TGTGCCAGCGCCGGGACAGCTAAAGAGACCCAGTACTTC. Encoded protein: CASAGTAKETQYF.

This clonotype occurred a few times. This chain links TRBV6-1 with TRBJ1-2, with TRBD1 matching over 9 bases. The CDR3 has 13 residues. Trimming cost V 6 bases and J 7 bases; bases outside gene matches: 6. CDR1 and CDR2 (germline): MNHNS, SASEGT. CDR3: CASSLQGAGGYTF. The CDR3 coding sequence is TGTGCCAGCAGCCTACAGGGGGCGGGTGGCTACACCTTC.